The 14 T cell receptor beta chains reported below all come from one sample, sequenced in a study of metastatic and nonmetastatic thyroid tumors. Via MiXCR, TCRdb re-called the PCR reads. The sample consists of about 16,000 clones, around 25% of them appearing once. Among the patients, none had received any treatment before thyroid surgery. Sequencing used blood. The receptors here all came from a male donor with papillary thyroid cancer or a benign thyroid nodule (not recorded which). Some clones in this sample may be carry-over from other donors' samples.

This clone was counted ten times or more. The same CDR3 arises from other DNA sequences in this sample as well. CDR3 bases: TGCGCCAGCAGCCAAGATCATGCAACAGATACGCAGTATTTT. Encoded protein: CASSQDHATDTQYF. The rearrangement joins TRBV4-1 to TRBJ2-3, with D uncertain. This CDR3 is 14 amino acids long. The germline V gene encodes CDR1 MGHRA and CDR2 YSYEKL. Trimming removed 0 bases at V and 3 bases at J, with 7 bases between.

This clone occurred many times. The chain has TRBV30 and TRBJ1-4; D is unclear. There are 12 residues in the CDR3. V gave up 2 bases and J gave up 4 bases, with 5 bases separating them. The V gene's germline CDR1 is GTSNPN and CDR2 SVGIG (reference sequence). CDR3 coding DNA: TGTGCCTGGAGTACCAATAATGAAAAACTGTTTTTT. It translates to CAWSTNNEKLFF.

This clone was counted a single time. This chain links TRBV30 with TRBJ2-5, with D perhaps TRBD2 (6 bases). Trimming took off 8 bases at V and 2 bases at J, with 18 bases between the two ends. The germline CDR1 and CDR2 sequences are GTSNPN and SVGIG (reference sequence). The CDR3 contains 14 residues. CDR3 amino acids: CAGPKGDFQETQYF. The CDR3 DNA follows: TGTGCCGGGCCAAAAGGGGACTTTCAAGAGACCCAGTACTTC.

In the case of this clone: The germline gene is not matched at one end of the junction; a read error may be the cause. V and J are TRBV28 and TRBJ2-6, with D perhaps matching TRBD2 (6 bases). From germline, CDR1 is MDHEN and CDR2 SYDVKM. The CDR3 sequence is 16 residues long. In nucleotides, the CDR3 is TGTGCCAGCAGCAATCACGGGACTTCTGGGGCCAACGTCCCGACTTTC. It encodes CASSNHGTSGANVPTF.

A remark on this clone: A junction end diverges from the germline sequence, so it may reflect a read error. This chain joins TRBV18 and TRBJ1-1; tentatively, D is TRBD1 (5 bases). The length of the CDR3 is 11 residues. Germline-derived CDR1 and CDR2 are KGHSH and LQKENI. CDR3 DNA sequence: TGTGCCAGCTCACATGGGACTGAAGCTTTATTT. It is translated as CASSHGTEALF.

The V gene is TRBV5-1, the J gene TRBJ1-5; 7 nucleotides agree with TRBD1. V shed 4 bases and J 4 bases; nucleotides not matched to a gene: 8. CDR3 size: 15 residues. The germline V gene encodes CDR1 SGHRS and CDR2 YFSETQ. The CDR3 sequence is CASSPATGSNQPQHF. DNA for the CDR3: TGCGCCAGCAGCCCTGCGACAGGGAGTAATCAGCCCCAGCATTTT.

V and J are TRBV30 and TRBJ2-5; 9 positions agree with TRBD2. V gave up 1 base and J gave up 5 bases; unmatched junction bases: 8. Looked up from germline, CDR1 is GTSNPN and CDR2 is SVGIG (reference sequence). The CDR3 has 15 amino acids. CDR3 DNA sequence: TGTGCCTGGAGTGGAGTAGCGGGAGATGTGGAGACCCAGTACTTC. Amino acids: CAWSGVAGDVETQYF.

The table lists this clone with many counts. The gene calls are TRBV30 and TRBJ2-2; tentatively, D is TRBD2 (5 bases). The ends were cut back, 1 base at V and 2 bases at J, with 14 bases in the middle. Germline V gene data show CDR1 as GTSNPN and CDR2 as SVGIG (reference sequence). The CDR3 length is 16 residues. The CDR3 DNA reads TGTGCCTGGAGTGGTGGGTCCGGACTCAACACCGGGGAGCTGTTTTTT. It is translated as CAWSGGSGLNTGELFF.

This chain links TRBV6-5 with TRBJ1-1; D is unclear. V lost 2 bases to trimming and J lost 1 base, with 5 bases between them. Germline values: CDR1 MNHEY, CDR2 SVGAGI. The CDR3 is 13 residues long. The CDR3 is CASSYLENTEAFF. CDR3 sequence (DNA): TGTGCCAGCAGTTACCTGGAGAACACTGAAGCTTTCTTT.

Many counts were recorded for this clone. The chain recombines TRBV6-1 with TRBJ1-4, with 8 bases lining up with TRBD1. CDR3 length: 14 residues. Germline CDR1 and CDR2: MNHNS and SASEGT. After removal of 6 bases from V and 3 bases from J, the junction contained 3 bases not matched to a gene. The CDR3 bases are TGTGCCAGCAGCCTGGACAGGGCTAATGAAAAACTGTTTTTT. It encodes CASSLDRANEKLFF.

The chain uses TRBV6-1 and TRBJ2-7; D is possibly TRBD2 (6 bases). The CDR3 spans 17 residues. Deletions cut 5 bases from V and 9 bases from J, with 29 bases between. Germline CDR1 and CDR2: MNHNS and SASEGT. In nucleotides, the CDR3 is TGTGCCAGCAGTCTCTACTCCGGGACTGACGGTAGATCCGGGCAGTACTTC. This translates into CASSLYSGTDGRSGQYF.

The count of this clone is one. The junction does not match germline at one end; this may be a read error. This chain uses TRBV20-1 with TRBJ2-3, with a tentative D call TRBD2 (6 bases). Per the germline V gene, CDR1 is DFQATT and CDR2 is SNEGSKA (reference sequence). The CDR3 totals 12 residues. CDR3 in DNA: TGTAGTGCTAGGGGACGGGGGGATACGCAGTATTTT. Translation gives CSARGRGDTQYF.

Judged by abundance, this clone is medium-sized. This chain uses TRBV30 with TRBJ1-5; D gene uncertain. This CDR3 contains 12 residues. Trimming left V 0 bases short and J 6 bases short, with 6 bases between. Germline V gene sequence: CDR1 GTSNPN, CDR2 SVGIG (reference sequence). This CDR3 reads CAWSVQSQPQHF. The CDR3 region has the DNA TGTGCCTGGAGTGTACAGTCTCAGCCCCAGCATTTT.

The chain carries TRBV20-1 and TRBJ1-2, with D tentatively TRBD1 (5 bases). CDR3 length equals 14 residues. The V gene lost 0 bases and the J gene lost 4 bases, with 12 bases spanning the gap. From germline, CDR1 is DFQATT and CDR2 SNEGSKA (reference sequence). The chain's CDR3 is CSAREAGKSYGYTF. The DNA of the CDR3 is TGCAGTGCTAGAGAGGCAGGGAAAAGCTATGGCTACACCTTC.